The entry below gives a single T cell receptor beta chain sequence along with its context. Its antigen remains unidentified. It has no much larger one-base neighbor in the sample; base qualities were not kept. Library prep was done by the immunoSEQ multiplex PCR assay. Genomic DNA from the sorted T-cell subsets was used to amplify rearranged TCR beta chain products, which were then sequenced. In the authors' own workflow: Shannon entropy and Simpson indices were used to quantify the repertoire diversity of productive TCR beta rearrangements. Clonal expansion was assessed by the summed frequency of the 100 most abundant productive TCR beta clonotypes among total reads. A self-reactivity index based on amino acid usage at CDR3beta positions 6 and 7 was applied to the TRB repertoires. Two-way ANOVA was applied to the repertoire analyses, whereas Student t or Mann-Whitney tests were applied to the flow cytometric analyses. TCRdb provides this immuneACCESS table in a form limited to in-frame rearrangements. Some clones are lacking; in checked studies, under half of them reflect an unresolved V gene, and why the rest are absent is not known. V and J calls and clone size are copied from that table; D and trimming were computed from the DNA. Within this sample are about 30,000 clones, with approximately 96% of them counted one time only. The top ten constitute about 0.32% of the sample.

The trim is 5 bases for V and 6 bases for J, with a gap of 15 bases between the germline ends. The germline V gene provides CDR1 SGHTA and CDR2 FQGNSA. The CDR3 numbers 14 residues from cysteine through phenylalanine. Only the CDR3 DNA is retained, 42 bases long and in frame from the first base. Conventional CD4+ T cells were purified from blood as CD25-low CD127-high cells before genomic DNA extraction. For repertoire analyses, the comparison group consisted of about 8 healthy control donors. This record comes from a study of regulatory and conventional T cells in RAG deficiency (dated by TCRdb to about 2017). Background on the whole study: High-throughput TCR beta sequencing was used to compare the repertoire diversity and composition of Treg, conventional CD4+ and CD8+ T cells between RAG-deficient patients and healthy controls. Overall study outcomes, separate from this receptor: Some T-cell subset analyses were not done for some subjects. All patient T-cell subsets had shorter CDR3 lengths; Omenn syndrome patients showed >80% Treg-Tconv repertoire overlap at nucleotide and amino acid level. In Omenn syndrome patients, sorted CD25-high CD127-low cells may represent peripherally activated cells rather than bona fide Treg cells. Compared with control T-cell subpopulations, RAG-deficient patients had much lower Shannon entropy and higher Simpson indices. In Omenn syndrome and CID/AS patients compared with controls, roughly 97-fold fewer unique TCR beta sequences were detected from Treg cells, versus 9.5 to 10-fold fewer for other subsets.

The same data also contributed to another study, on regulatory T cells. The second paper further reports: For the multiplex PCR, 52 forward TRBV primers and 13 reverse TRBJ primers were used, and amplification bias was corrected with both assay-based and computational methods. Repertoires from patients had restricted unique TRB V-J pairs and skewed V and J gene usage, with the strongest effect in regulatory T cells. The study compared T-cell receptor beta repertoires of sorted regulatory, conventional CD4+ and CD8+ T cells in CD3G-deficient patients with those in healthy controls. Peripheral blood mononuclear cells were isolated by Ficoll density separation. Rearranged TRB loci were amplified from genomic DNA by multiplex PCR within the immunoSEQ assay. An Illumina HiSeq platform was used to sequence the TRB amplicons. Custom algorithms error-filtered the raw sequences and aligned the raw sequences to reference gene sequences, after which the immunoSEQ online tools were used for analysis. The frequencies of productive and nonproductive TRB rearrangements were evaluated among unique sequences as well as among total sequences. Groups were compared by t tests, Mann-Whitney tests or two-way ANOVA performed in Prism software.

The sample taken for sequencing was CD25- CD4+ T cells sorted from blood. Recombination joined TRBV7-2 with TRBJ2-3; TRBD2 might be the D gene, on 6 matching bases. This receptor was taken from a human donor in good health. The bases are TGTGCCAGCAGCACCCAGACTAGTTACGATACGCAGTATTTT. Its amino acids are CASSTQTSYDTQYF.